Sequencing of this T cell receptor (beta chain) was carried out in a study of T-cell reconstitution after alpha-beta-depleted transplantation in children. Findings and limits, study-wide: T cells produced anew were the main source of T-cell counts and diversity one year after transplant. About two months after transplant, alpha-beta T cells reportedly came from several hundred expanded graft clones.

The germline CDR1 and CDR2 sequences are MNHEY and SVGEGT. This CDR3 contains 11 residues. The junction had 4 bases not matched to a gene; V was cut back by 6 bases and J by 10 bases. In this sample, this clonotype turned up many times. Its antigen is undetermined. Unique molecular identifiers were incorporated into the prepared TCRbeta library. TCRdb re-derived calls from the PCR reads in MiXCR, one entry per CDR3 protein. The sample consists of roughly 500,000 distinct CDR3 sequences, roughly a tenth of them appearing once. This chain links TRBV6-2 or TRBV6-3 with TRBJ1-1; the match to TRBD1 covers 8 bases. The sample in question was PBMCs, obtained before TCRalphabeta/CD19-depleted stem cell transplant. The TCR was taken from a child aged 2-15 years with inherited bone marrow failure, due to receive a stem cell transplant. This CDR3 reads CASSQGQGAFF. Here the CDR3 DNA reads TGTGCCAGCAGCCAAGGACAGGGAGCTTTCTTT.